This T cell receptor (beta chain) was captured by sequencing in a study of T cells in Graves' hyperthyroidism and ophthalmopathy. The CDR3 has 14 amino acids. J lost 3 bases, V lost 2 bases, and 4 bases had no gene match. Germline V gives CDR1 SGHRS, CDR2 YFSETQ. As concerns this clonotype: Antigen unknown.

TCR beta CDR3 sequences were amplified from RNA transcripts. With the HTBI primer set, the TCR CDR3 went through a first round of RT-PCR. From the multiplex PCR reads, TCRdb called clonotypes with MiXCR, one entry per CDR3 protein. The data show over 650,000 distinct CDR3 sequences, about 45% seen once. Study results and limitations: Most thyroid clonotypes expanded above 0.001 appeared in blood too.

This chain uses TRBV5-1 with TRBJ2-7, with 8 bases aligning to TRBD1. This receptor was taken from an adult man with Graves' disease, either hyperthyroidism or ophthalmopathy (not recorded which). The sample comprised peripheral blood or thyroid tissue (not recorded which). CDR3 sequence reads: CASSLQGVDYEQYF. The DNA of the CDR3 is TGCGCCAGCAGCTTACAGGGGGTTGACTACGAGCAGTACTTC.